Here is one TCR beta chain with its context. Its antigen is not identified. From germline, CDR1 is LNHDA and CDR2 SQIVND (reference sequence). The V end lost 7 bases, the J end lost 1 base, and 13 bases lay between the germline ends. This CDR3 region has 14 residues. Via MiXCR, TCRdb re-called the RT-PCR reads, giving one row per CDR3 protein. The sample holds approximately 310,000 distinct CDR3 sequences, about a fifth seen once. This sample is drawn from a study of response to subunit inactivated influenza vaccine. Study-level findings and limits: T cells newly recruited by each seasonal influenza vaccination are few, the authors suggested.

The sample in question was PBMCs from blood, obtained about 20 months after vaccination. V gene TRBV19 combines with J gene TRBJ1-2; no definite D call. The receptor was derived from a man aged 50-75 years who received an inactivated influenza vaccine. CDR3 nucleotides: TGTGCCAGTAACATCGGGGTAAATAACTATGGCTACACCTTC. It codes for CASNIGVNNYGYTF.